This entry describes one T cell receptor beta chain. Its antigen is not known. 13 Jbeta primers and 60 Vbeta primers were used for the PCR. TCRdb keeps only in-frame clones here, not all; method: immunoSEQ multiplex PCR. This table holds over 100,000 clones, around 63% found once. The CDR3 covers 15 residues. Germline V gene lookup returns CDR1 LNHDA and CDR2 SQIVND (reference sequence). V trimming: 5 bases; J trimming: 3 bases; junction bases outside the gene matches: 8. The entry originates in a study of cytomegalovirus exposure and HLA in healthy donors. Study-wide results and caveats: It was shown in a later analysis that HLA-associated TCR beta chains were more clonally expanded than other, equally common chains. According to the study, roughly 180 TCR beta chains were cytomegalovirus-associated. A highly shared variant cluster was judged a likely technical artifact.

The sequence came from a human donor in good health. Material for sequencing was PBMCs. V usage is TRBV19 and J usage is TRBJ2-7, with 9 bases that match TRBD1. CDR3 residues: CASSAGQGTIYEQYF. As DNA, the CDR3 is TGTGCCAGTAGTGCGGGACAGGGCACAATCTACGAGCAGTACTTC.